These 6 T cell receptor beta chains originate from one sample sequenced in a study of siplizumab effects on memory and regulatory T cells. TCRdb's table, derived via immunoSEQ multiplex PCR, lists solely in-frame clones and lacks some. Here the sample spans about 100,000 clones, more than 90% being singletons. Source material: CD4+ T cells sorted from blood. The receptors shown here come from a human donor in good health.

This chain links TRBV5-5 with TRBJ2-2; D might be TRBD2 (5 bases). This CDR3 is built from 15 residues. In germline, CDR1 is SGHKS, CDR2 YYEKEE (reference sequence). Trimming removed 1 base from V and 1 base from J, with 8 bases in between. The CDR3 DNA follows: TGTGCCAGCAGCTTGACGAGGGTGAACACCGGGGAGCTGTTTTTT. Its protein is CASSLTRVNTGELFF. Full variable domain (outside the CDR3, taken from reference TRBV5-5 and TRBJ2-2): DAGVTQSPTHLIKTRGQQVTLRCSPISGHKSVSWYQQVLGQGPQFIFQYYEKEERGRGNFPDRFSARQFPNYSSELNVNALLLGDSALYLCASSLTRVNTGELFFGEGSRLTVL.

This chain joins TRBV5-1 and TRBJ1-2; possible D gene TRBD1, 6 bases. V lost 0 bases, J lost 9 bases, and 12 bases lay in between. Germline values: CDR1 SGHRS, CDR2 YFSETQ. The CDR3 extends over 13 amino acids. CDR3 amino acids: CASSLEGQFSYTF. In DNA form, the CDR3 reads TGCGCCAGCAGCTTGGAGGGACAATTTAGCTACACCTTC.

The CDR3 DNA sequence: TGTGCCAGCAGCCGGCAGGGAGCTAACTATGGCTACACCTTC. Translation: CASSRQGANYGYTF. The chain links TRBV5-6 to TRBJ1-2, with D possibly TRBD1 on 5 matching bases. This CDR3 spans 14 amino acids. V lost 4 bases to trimming and J lost 0 bases, with 10 bases between them. Germline values: CDR1 SGHDT, CDR2 YYEEEE. Filled out from reference TRBV5-6 and TRBJ1-2, the complete variable domain reads DAGVTQSPTHLIKTRGQQVTLRCSPKSGHDTVSWYQQALGQGPQFIFQYYEEEERQRGNFPDRFSGHQFPNYSSELNVNALLLGDSALYLCASSRQGANYGYTFGSGTRLTVV.

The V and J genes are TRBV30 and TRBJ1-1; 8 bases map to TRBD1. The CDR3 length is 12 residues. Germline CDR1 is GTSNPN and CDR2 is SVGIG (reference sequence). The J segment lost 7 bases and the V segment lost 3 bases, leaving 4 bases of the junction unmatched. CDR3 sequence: CAWSRDRREAFF. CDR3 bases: TGTGCCTGGAGCCGGGACAGGCGTGAAGCTTTCTTT.

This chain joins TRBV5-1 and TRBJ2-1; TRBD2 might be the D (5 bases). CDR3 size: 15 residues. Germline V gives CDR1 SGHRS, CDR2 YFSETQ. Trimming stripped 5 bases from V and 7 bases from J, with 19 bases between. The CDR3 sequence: CASSPDLAPNNEQFF. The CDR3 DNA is TGCGCCAGCAGTCCGGACTTAGCGCCGAATAATGAGCAGTTCTTC.

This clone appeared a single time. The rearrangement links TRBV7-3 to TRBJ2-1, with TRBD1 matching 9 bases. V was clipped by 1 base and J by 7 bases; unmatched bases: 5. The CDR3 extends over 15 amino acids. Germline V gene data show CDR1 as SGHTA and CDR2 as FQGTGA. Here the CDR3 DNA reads TGTGCCAGCAGCTTAAGCGGGACAGGGCGGAATGAGCAGTTCTTC. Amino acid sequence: CASSLSGTGRNEQFF.